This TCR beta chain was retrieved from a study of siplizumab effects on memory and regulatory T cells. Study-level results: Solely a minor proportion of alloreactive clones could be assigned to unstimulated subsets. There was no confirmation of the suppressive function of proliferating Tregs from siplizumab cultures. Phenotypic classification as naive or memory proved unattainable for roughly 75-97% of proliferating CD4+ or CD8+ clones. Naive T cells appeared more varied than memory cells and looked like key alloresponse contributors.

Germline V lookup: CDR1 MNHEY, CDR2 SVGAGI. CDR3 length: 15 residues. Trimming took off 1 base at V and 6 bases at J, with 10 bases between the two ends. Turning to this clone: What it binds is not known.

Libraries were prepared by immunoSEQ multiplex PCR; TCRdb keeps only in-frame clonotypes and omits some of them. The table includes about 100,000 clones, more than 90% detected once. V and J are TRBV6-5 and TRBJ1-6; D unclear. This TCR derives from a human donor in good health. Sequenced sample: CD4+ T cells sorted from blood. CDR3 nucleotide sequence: TGTGCCAGCAGTTACTGGCAGAACATTAATTCACCCCTCCACTTT. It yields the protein CASSYWQNINSPLHF.